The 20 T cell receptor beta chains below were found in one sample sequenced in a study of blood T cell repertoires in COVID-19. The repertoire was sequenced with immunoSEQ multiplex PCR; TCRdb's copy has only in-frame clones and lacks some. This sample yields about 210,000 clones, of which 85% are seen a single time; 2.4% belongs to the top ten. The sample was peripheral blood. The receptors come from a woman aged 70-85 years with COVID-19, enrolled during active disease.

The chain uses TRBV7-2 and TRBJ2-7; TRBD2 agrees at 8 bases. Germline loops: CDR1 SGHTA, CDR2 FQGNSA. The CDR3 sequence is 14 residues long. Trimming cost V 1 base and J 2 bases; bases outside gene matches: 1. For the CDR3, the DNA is TGTGCCAGCAGCTTAGGGACTAGCCCCTACGAGCAGTACTTC. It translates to CASSLGTSPYEQYF.

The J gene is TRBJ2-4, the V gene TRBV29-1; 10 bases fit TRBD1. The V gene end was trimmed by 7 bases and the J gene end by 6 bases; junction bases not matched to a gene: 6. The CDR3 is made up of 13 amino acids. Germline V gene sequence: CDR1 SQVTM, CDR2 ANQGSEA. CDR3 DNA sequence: TGCAGCGGTGGGACAGGGGAATCAAACATTCAGTACTTC. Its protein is CSGGTGESNIQYF.

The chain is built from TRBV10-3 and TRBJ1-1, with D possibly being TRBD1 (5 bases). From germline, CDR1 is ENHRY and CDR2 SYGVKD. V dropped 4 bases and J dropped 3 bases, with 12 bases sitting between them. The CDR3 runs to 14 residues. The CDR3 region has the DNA TGTGCCATCAGTGCCCAGGGTCTGGACACTGAAGCTTTCTTT. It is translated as CAISAQGLDTEAFF.

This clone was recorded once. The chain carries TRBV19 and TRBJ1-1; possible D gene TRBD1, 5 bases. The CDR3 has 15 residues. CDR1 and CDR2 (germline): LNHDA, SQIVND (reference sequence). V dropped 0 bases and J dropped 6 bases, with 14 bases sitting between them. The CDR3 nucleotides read TGTGCCAGTAGTATAGATTTCCGGGGGAGCGCTGAAGCTTTCTTT. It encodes CASSIDFRGSAEAFF.

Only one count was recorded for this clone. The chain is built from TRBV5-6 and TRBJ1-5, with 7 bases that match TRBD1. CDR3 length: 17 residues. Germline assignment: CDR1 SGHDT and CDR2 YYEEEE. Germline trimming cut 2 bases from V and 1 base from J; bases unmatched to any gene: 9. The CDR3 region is CASSFRGTALSNQPQHF. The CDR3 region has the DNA TGTGCCAGCAGCTTCAGAGGGACAGCCCTAAGCAATCAGCCCCAGCATTTT. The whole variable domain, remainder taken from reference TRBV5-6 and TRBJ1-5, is DAGVTQSPTHLIKTRGQQVTLRCSPKSGHDTVSWYQQALGQGPQFIFQYYEEEERQRGNFPDRFSGHQFPNYSSELNVNALLLGDSALYLCASSFRGTALSNQPQHFGDGTRLSIL.

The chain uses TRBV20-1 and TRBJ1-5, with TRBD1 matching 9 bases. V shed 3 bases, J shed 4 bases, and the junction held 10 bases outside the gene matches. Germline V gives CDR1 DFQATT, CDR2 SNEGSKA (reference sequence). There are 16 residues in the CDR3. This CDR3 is CSASGGQGWENQPQHF. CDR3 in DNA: TGCAGTGCTAGTGGGGGACAGGGATGGGAGAATCAGCCCCAGCATTTT.

The CDR3 region has the DNA TGTGCCAGCAGCTTTCGGTCCCAGGGGTCCCGCACAGATACGCAGTATTTT. It specifies CASSFRSQGSRTDTQYF. The rearrangement uses TRBV7-8 and TRBJ2-3; tentatively, D is TRBD1 (6 bases). CDR1 SGHVS and CDR2 FQNEAQ come from the germline V gene. The CDR3 runs to 17 residues. V lost 3 bases and J 1 base, leaving 17 bases between the germline ends.

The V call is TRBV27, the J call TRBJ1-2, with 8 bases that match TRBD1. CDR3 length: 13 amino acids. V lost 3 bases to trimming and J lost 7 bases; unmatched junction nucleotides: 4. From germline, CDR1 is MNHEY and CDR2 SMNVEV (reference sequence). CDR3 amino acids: CASSLDRALGYTF. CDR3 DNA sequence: TGTGCCAGCAGTTTGGACAGGGCCCTTGGCTACACCTTC.

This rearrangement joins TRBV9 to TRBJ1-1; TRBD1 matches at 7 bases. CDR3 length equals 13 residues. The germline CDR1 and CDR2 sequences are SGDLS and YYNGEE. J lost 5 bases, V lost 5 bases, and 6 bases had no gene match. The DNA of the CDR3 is TGTGCCAGCAGTGAGGGGGCTAGAACTGAAGCTTTCTTT. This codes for CASSEGARTEAFF.

The CDR3 nucleotides are TGCAGCGTTGAACGTGGGTCTGGGACAGGTCGCTACGAGCAGTACTTC. This gives the protein CSVERGSGTGRYEQYF. V and J are TRBV29-1 and TRBJ2-7; 8 positions agree with TRBD1. Looked up from germline, CDR1 is SQVTM and CDR2 is ANQGSEA. Trimming removed 2 bases from V and 3 bases from J; junction bases left unmatched: 12. This CDR3 contains 16 residues.

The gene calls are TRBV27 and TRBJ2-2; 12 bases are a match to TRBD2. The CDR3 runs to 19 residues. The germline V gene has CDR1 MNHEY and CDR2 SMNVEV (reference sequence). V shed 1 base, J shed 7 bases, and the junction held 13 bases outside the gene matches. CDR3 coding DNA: TGTGCCAGCAGTTTATACGCTAGCGGGAGGGCCGGGGAGGTCGGGGAGCTGTTTTTT. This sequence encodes CASSLYASGRAGEVGELFF.

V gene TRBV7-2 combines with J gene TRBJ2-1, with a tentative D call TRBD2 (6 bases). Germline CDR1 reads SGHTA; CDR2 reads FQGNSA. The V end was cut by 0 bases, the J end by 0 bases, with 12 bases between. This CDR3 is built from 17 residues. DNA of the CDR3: TGTGCCAGCAGCTTAGCGGGACTCTTGAGCTCCTACAATGAGCAGTTCTTC. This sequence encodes CASSLAGLLSSYNEQFF.

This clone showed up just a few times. The CDR3: CASSADRGQPQHF. The CDR3 region has the DNA TGTGCCAGCAGCGCCGACCGAGGACAGCCCCAGCATTTT. The rearrangement joins TRBV12-3 or TRBV12-4 to TRBJ1-5, with D unclear. V was trimmed by 6 bases and J by 7 bases, leaving 13 bases between them. CDR3 size: 13 residues.

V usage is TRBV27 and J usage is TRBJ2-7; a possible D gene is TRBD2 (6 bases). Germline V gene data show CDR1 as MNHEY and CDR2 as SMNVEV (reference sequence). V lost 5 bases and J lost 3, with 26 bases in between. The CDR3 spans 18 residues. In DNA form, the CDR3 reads TGTGCCAGCAGTCCGCAGGGACTTATACATGGTGTCGGCTACGAGCAGTACTTC. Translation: CASSPQGLIHGVGYEQYF.

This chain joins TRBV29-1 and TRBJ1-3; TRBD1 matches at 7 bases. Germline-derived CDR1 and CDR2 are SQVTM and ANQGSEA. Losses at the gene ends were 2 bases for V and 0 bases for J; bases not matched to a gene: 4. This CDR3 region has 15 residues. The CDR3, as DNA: TGCAGCGTTGAAAGGGGACAGAGCTCTGGAAACACCATATATTTT. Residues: CSVERGQSSGNTIYF.

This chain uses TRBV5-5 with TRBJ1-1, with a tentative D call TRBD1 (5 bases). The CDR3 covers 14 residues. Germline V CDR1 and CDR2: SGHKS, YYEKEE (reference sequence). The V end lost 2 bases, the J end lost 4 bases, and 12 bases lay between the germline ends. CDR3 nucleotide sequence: TGTGCCAGCAGCTTCCCGCGGGGGTCCACTGAAGCTTTCTTT. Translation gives CASSFPRGSTEAFF. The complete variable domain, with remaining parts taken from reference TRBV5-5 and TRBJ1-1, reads DAGVTQSPTHLIKTRGQQVTLRCSPISGHKSVSWYQQVLGQGPQFIFQYYEKEERGRGNFPDRFSARQFPNYSSELNVNALLLGDSALYLCASSFPRGSTEAFFGQGTRLTVV.

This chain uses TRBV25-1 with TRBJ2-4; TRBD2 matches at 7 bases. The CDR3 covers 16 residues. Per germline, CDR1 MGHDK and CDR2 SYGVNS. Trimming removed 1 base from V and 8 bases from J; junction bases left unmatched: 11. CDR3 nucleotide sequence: TGTGCCAGCAGTGAATCACTGGGAGGGCCAGGAGACATTCAGTACTTC. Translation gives CASSESLGGPGDIQYF.

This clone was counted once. CDR3 nucleotides: TGTGCCAGCACCAGACAGGACAGCAATCAGCCCCAGCATTTT. It specifies CASTRQDSNQPQHF. This sequence joins TRBV6-6 and TRBJ1-5; the D gene is possibly TRBD1 (6 bases). CDR1 and CDR2 (germline): MNHNY, SVGAGI (reference sequence). With 7 bases removed from V and 1 base from J, the gap between germline ends came to 11 bases. The CDR3 has 14 amino acids.

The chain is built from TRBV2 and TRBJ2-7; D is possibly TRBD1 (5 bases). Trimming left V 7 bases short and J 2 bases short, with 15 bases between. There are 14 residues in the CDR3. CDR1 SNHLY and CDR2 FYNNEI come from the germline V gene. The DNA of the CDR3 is TGTGCCAGCAATGCCAAGGCAGGGCCCTACGAGCAGTACTTC. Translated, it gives CASNAKAGPYEQYF.

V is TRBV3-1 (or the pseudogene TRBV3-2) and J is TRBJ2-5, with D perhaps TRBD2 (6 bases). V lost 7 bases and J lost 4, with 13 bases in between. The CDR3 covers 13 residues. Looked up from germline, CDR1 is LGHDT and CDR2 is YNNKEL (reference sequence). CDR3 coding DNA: TGTGCCAGCACACTCCGGGGGAGAGAGACCCAGTACTTC. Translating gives CASTLRGRETQYF.